This TCR beta chain was obtained from a study of T-cell reconstitution after alpha-beta-depleted transplantation in children. Unique molecular identifiers were used in preparing the TCRbeta library. Using its own MiXCR run on the PCR reads, TCRdb lists one record per CDR3 protein. The profile shows some 600,000 distinct CDR3 sequences, 13% of them singletons. Trimming removed 1 base at V and 5 bases at J, with 8 bases between. CDR3 length: 13 amino acids. CDR1 and CDR2 from the germline V gene are MDHEN and SYDVKM. This clonotype was detected ten times or more. V is TRBV28 and J is TRBJ2-5; no clear D gene. Sample: PBMCs, mostly from graft donor cells, taken 360 days after TCRalphabeta/CD19-depleted stem cell transplant. The source is a male patient aged 10 to 17 who had a stem cell transplant for acute myeloid leukemia, so the T cells may come from the graft donor. The chain's CDR3 is CASSLSFGETQYF. DNA for the CDR3: TGTGCCAGCAGTTTATCGTTTGGGGAGACCCAGTACTTC.